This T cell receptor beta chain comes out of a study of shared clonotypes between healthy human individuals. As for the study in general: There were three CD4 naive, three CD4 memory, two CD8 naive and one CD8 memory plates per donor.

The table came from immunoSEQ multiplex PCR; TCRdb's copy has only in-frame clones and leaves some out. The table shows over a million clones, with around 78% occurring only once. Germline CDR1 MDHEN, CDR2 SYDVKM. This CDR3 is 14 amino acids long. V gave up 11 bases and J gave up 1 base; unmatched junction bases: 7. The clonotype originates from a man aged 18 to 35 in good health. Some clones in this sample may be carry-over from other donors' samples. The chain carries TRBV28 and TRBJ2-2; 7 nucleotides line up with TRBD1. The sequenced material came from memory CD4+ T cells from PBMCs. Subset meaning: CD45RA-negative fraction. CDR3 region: CAGSQGLNTGELFF. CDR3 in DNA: TGTGCCGGATCACAGGGGCTGAACACCGGGGAGCTGTTTTTT. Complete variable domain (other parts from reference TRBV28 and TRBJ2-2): DVKVTQSSRYLVKRTGEKVFLECVQDMDHENMFWYRQDPGLGLRLIYFSYDVKMKEKGDIPEGYSVSREKKERFSLILESASTNQTSMYLCAGSQGLNTGELFFGEGSRLTVL.